The next 21 T cell receptor beta chains were all read from a single sample in a study of blood T cell repertoires in COVID-19. The repertoire was sequenced with immunoSEQ multiplex PCR; TCRdb's copy has only in-frame clones and lacks some. The sample records around 50,000 clones, 65% to 90% being singletons. Sequenced sample: peripheral blood. All receptors derive from a man aged 35-49 years with acute or convalescent COVID-19.

This clone occurred a few times. This rearrangement joins TRBV30 to TRBJ1-3; 7 positions match TRBD1. V lost 1 base to trimming and J lost 2 bases; unmatched junction nucleotides: 2. Per germline, CDR1 GTSNPN and CDR2 SVGIG (reference sequence). CDR3 size: 14 residues. CDR3 sequence reads: CAWSAGQPGNTIYF. DNA of the CDR3: TGTGCCTGGAGTGCGGGACAGCCTGGAAACACCATATATTTT.

A single count supports this clone. V gene TRBV5-5 combines with J gene TRBJ2-2, with 9 bases that match TRBD2. The CDR3 extends over 17 amino acids. Germline lookup yields CDR1 SGHKS and CDR2 YYEKEE (reference sequence). The trim removed 2 bases at V and 1 base at J, leaving 6 bases unmatched. CDR3 loop: CASSLHPAGGNTGELFF. CDR3 nucleotide sequence: TGTGCCAGCAGCTTACACCCAGCGGGGGGGAACACCGGGGAGCTGTTTTTT.

This rearrangement joins TRBV25-1 to TRBJ1-3; 9 bases are shared with TRBD1. V lost 1 base, J lost 2 bases, and 0 bases stayed unmatched. CDR1 and CDR2 (germline): MGHDK, SYGVNS. The CDR3 totals 15 residues. Here the CDR3 DNA reads TGTGCCAGCAGTGAATGGACAGGGGCTGGAAACACCATATATTTT. Amino acid sequence: CASSEWTGAGNTIYF.

Here the CDR3 reads CASSLAGSGNTIYF. CDR3 coding DNA: TGTGCCAGCAGCTTGGCGGGTTCTGGAAACACCATATATTTT. V is TRBV5-4 and J is TRBJ1-3, with D unclear. Deletions cut 0 bases from V and 1 base from J, with 5 bases between. Per the germline V gene, CDR1 is SGHNT and CDR2 is YYREEE (reference sequence). This CDR3 has 14 amino acids. The whole variable domain, remainder taken from reference TRBV5-4 and TRBJ1-3, is ETGVTQSPTHLIKTRGQQVTLRCSSQSGHNTVSWYQQALGQGPQFIFQYYREEENGRGNFPPRFSGLQFPNYSSELNVNALELDDSALYLCASSLAGSGNTIYFGEGSWLTVV.

The V and J genes are TRBV9 and TRBJ2-3, with D tentatively TRBD1 (6 bases). The CDR3 is 14 amino acids. The germline CDR1 and CDR2 sequences are SGDLS and YYNGEE. V gave up 0 bases and J gave up 2 bases, with 7 bases separating them. CDR3 in amino acids: CASSVAGVTDTQYF. The CDR3 region has the DNA TGTGCCAGCAGCGTAGCAGGGGTCACAGATACGCAGTATTTT.

The V gene is TRBV12-5, the J gene TRBJ2-3; possible D gene TRBD2, 7 bases. The CDR3 runs 15 residues. Germline CDR1 LGHNT, CDR2 FRNRAP. Trimming took off 0 bases at V and 6 bases at J, with 13 bases between the two ends. The CDR3 region is CASGLVNGGADTQYF. DNA of the CDR3: TGTGCTAGTGGTTTGGTAAATGGGGGGGCGGATACGCAGTATTTT.

The chain couples TRBV7-3 to TRBJ2-2; no firm D call. Between the trimmed V and J ends, which lost 4 bases and 5 bases, there was a span of 8 bases. Germline CDR1 is SGHTA and CDR2 is FQGTGA. The CDR3 is made up of 13 amino acids. CDR3 sequence (DNA): TGTGCCAGCAGCTCGTCCGTTACCGGGGAGCTGTTTTTT. Translating it yields CASSSSVTGELFF.

V and J are TRBV7-2 and TRBJ1-5; D unresolved. V gave up 5 bases and J gave up 5 bases, with 10 bases separating them. Germline-derived CDR1 and CDR2 are SGHTA and FQGNSA. This CDR3 comprises 13 residues. The chain's CDR3 is CASSAFTDQPQHF. CDR3 coding DNA: TGTGCCAGCAGCGCATTTACAGATCAGCCCCAGCATTTT.

The J gene is TRBJ2-7, the V gene TRBV28, with 9 bases fitting TRBD1. The CDR3 loop spans 16 amino acids. The junction had 12 bases not matched to a gene; V was cut back by 6 bases and J by 3 bases. Looked up from germline, CDR1 is MDHEN and CDR2 is SYDVKM. CDR3 protein: CASRSTGGAGVYEQYF. The CDR3 nucleotides are TGTGCCAGCAGGTCCACAGGGGGCGCCGGCGTCTACGAGCAGTACTTC.

The chain recombines TRBV4-1 with TRBJ2-3; D possibly corresponds to TRBD2 (5 bases). The CDR3 spans 14 residues. Germline assignment: CDR1 MGHRA and CDR2 YSYEKL. V shed 0 bases and J shed 4 bases, with 8 bases lying between them. The CDR3 bases are TGCGCCAGCAGCCAAGAGCTAGCCTCAGATACGCAGTATTTT. This translates into CASSQELASDTQYF.

The CDR3 nucleotides read TGTGCCTGGAGTGTCAGGGGGGGCAATCAGCCCCAGCATTTT. Translated, it gives CAWSVRGGNQPQHF. The chain recombines TRBV30 with TRBJ1-5; 7 nucleotides align to TRBD1. V was clipped by 0 bases and J by 2 bases; unmatched bases: 1. Germline-derived CDR1 and CDR2 are GTSNPN and SVGIG (reference sequence). This CDR3 is 14 amino acids long.

The chain carries TRBV6-4 and TRBJ2-1, with TRBD2 identical over 8 bases. Trimming at V came to 6 bases and at J to 1 base, leaving 5 bases not matched to a gene. The CDR3 loop spans 15 amino acids. Looked up from germline, CDR1 is MRHNA and CDR2 is SNTAGT. The DNA for the CDR3 is TGTGCCAGCAGCGCAAGCGGGGGATCCTACAATGAGCAGTTCTTC. This codes for CASSASGGSYNEQFF.

This chain joins TRBV28 and TRBJ1-2; the match to TRBD1 covers 7 bases. Trimming at V came to 5 bases and at J to 8 bases, leaving 11 bases not matched to a gene. CDR3 size: 14 residues. Looked up from germline, CDR1 is MDHEN and CDR2 is SYDVKM. CDR3 region: CASSPFGQALGYTF. The CDR3 DNA sequence: TGTGCCAGCAGTCCTTTCGGACAGGCTTTAGGCTACACCTTC.

The J gene is TRBJ1-5, the V gene TRBV7-9, with D tentatively TRBD1 (5 bases). Germline CDR1 and CDR2: SEHNR and FQNEAQ (reference sequence). V dropped 4 bases and J dropped 6 bases, with 19 bases sitting between them. The CDR3 sequence is 16 residues long. CDR3 region: CASSYAGGGTGQPQHF. The CDR3 nucleotides read TGTGCCAGCAGCTACGCGGGGGGAGGGACCGGTCAGCCCCAGCATTTT.

The V and J genes are TRBV5-4 and TRBJ2-3; tentative D call: TRBD2 (7 bases). The germline gives CDR1 SGHNT, CDR2 YYREEE (reference sequence). The CDR3 runs to 16 residues. V was clipped by 4 bases and J by 2 bases, with 17 bases between them. The DNA for the CDR3 is TGTGCCAGCAGCAGAGTAGGGGGGGTAGTCACAGATACGCAGTATTTT. Residues: CASSRVGGVVTDTQYF.

The chain recombines TRBV29-1 with TRBJ2-1, with 10 bases lining up with TRBD1. V lost 7 bases and J lost 7; bases outside the gene matches: 7. The germline CDR1 and CDR2 sequences are SQVTM and ANQGSEA. The length of the CDR3 is 13 residues. The CDR3 bases are TGCAGCGGTGGGACAGGGGAGGGTAATGAGCAGTTCTTC. This codes for CSGGTGEGNEQFF.

The chain recombines TRBV2 with TRBJ1-1, with D tentatively TRBD1 (5 bases). Germline assignment: CDR1 SNHLY and CDR2 FYNNEI. The CDR3 has 13 amino acids. Trimming cost V 9 bases and J 2 bases, with 13 bases left between them. The CDR3 DNA reads TGTGCCAGTAGCGGTCAGGGAAACACTGAAGCTTTCTTT. Its translation: CASSGQGNTEAFF. Supplemented by reference TRBV2 and TRBJ1-1, the full variable domain reads EPEVTQTPSHQVTQMGQEVILRCVPISNHLYFYWYRQILGQKVEFLVSFYNNEISEKSEIFDDQFSVERPDGSNFTLKIRSTKLEDSAMYFCASSGQGNTEAFFGQGTRLTVV.

This clone was counted a single time. J is TRBJ2-2 and V is TRBV5-1; TRBD1 matches 11 bases. This CDR3 spans 19 amino acids. Per the germline V gene, CDR1 is SGHRS and CDR2 is YFSETQ. V lost 4 bases to trimming and J lost 2 bases; unmatched junction nucleotides: 13. This CDR3 is CASSKGQGGTRDNTGELFF. The CDR3 DNA sequence: TGCGCCAGCAGCAAGGGACAGGGGGGCACTAGAGACAACACCGGGGAGCTGTTTTTT.

The chain couples TRBV12-3 or TRBV12-4 to TRBJ1-1; perhaps TRBD1 as D (5 bases). The length of the CDR3 is 12 residues. Trimming took 1 base from V and 10 from J, leaving 10 bases between them. CDR3 sequence: CASSLDGQGAFF. The CDR3 coding sequence is TGTGCCAGCAGTTTAGATGGACAAGGAGCTTTCTTT.

The V call is TRBV5-1, the J call TRBJ1-1, with 8 bases fitting TRBD1. CDR3 length: 15 amino acids. Unmatched junction bases numbered 6, after V lost 1 base and J lost 4 bases. The germline gives CDR1 SGHRS, CDR2 YFSETQ. CDR3: CASSLTQGALTEAFF. CDR3 nucleotides: TGCGCCAGCAGCTTGACCCAGGGGGCGCTCACTGAAGCTTTCTTT.

This chain joins TRBV6-1 and TRBJ2-3; TRBD2 matches at 11 bases. Germline values: CDR1 MNHNS, CDR2 SASEGT. Trimming at V came to 4 bases and at J to 3 bases, leaving 6 bases not matched to a gene. The CDR3 is 16 residues long. The CDR3 loop is CASSASTSGVTDTQYF. CDR3 DNA: TGTGCCAGCAGTGCCTCGACTAGCGGGGTAACAGATACGCAGTATTTT.